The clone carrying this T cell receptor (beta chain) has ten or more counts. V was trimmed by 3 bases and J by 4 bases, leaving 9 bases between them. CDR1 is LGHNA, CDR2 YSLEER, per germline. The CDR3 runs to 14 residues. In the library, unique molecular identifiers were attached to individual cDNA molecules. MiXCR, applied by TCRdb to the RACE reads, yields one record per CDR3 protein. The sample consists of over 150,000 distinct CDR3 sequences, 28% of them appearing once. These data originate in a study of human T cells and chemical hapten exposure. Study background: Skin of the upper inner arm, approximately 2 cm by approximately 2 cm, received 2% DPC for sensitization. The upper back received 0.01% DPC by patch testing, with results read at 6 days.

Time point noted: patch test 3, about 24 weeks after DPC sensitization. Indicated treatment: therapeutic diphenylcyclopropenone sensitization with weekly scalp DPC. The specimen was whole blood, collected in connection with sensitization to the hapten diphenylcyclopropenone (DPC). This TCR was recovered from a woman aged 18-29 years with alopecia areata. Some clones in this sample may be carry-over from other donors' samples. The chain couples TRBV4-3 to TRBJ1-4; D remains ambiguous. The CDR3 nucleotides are TGCGCCAGCAGCCAGGGAAACTTTAATGAAAAACTGTTTTTT. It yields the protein CASSQGNFNEKLFF.